This T cell receptor beta chain derives from a study of glioma-infiltrating T cells after dendritic cell vaccination. About the research overall: Glioblastoma patients came from Phase I and II dendritic cell vaccination trials. At biweekly intervals, patients got three intradermal dendritic cell vaccine injections.

Germline V gene lookup returns CDR1 MNHEY and CDR2 SMNVEV (reference sequence). The CDR3 consists of 16 residues. Germline trimming cut 7 bases from V and 0 bases from J; bases unmatched to any gene: 10. Up to 2 ug genomic DNA was used for TCRB CDR3 amplification. TCRdb's copy holds only in-frame clones and misses some; the assay was immunoSEQ multiplex PCR. The profile covers roughly 41,000 clones, with around four fifths appearing a single time and under 10% taken by the ten largest. The specimen was blood, collected before dendritic cell vaccination. The chain uses TRBV27 and TRBJ2-3; 7 positions match TRBD1. This clonotype originated in a human donor with glioblastoma. The CDR3 region is CASKLAGTASTDTQYF. CDR3 DNA: TGTGCCAGCAAATTAGCCGGGACAGCTAGCACAGATACGCAGTATTTT.